These 17 T cell receptor beta chains were sequenced from one sample in a study of post-analysis software for immune sequencing data. Whole-study results and caveats: TRBV5-6, TRBV5-1 and TRBV20-1 were among five TRBV segments more frequent in patients than controls.

Sequencing libraries made from TCR beta cDNA carried unique molecular identifiers. TCRdb reprocessed the PCR reads with MiXCR, giving one entry per CDR3 protein. The sample records under 900,000 distinct CDR3 sequences, 53% being singletons. No antigen has been assigned to these receptors. Specimen: blood. These receptors all stem from a girl aged 10-17 years with multiple sclerosis.

The gene calls are TRBV6-2 or TRBV6-3 and TRBJ1-2; a possible D gene is TRBD1 (5 bases). This CDR3 contains 13 residues. V shed 6 bases and J shed 8 bases, with 16 bases lying between them. The V gene's germline CDR1 is MNHEY and CDR2 SVGEGT. The CDR3 nucleotides are TGTGCCAGCAGCCCACAATCAGGGATCGGCTACACCTTC. This sequence encodes CASSPQSGIGYTF.

To note about this clonotype: With a much larger clone just one base away, this may be a read error. The chain links TRBV28 to TRBJ2-1; the match to TRBD2 covers 9 bases. Germline V lookup: CDR1 MDHEN, CDR2 SYDVKM. Trimming took 6 bases from V and 6 from J; bases not matched to a gene: 6. This CDR3 is 14 amino acids long. CDR3 residues: CASRGGGDGNEQFF. As DNA, the CDR3 is TGTGCCAGCAGAGGCGGGGGGGATGGCAATGAGCAGTTCTTC.

Comment on this clonotype: The junction shows a germline mismatch at one end, possibly a read error. The J gene is TRBJ1-2, the V gene TRBV2; D is perhaps TRBD1 (6 bases). This CDR3 is 15 amino acids long. The germline V gene encodes CDR1 SNHLY and CDR2 FYNNEI. The DNA for the CDR3 is TGTGCCAGCACTGAAAGCTCGGGGGCGCACTATGGCTACACCTTC. It codes for CASTESSGAHYGYTF. Supplemented by reference TRBV2 and TRBJ1-2, the full variable domain reads EPEVTQTPSHQVTQMGQEVILRCVPISNHLYFYWYRQILGQKVEFLVSFYNNEISEKSEIFDDQFSVERPDGSNFTLKIRSTKLEDSAMYFCASTESSGAHYGYTFGSGTRLTVV.

The chain uses TRBV29-1 and TRBJ2-5; D gene unclear. V dropped 7 bases and J dropped 11 bases, with 20 bases sitting between them. In germline, CDR1 is SQVTM, CDR2 ANQGSEA. The CDR3 spans 12 residues. The CDR3 reads CSAEAFYNEQYF. The CDR3 DNA reads TGCAGCGCCGAGGCCTTTTACAATGAGCAGTACTTC.

The J gene is TRBJ2-3, the V gene TRBV12-3 or TRBV12-4, with D hard to call. V dropped 1 base and J dropped 8 bases, with 10 bases sitting between them. The CDR3 has 13 residues. The CDR3 reads CASSLGAVGTQYF. Written as DNA, the CDR3 is TGTGCCAGCAGTTTAGGGGCAGTGGGTACGCAGTATTTT.

V and J are TRBV12-3 or TRBV12-4 and TRBJ1-2; no clear D gene. The V and J ends lost 5 bases and 3 bases respectively, with 16 bases between them. CDR3 length: 15 residues. In DNA form, the CDR3 reads TGTGCCAGCAGTGCATTCCCTCCGCAGGACTATGGCTACACCTTC. Translated: CASSAFPPQDYGYTF.

In its sample, this clonotype was seen once. The CDR3 protein is CASSQDLWDRVRETQYF. The CDR3 nucleotides are TGCGCCAGCAGCCAAGATCTATGGGATAGGGTACGAGAGACCCAGTACTTC. The chain has TRBV4-1 and TRBJ2-5, with D unclear. The germline gives CDR1 MGHRA, CDR2 YSYEKL. V shed 0 bases and J shed 4 bases, with 18 bases lying between them. This CDR3 region has 17 residues.

About this clonotype: A read error may account for a junction end that differs from germline. V gene TRBV5-1 combines with J gene TRBJ2-2, with D maybe TRBD2 (6 bases). The V gene's germline CDR1 is SGHRS and CDR2 YFSETQ. The CDR3 totals 11 residues. CDR3 bases: TGCGCCAGCAGCTTCCTCGGGGGGCTGTTTTTT. As protein: CASSFLGGLFF.

This clonotype has ten or more counts. The chain combines TRBV5-1 with TRBJ2-1; D is perhaps TRBD2 (6 bases). The germline gives CDR1 SGHRS, CDR2 YFSETQ. The CDR3 contains 14 residues. V lost 4 bases to trimming and J lost 0 bases, with 8 bases between them. The CDR3 DNA sequence: TGCGCCAGCAGCGTCGGGGGCTCCTACAATGAGCAGTTCTTC. Translated: CASSVGGSYNEQFF.

This chain joins TRBV3-1 and TRBJ1-1, with TRBD1 matching 9 bases. Germline-derived CDR1 and CDR2 are LGHDT and YNNKEL (reference sequence). This CDR3 region has 15 residues. The J segment lost 8 bases and the V segment lost 1 base, leaving 8 bases of the junction unmatched. Written as DNA, the CDR3 is TGTGCCAGCAGCCAAGTCGGGACAGGGATCAGGGAAGCTTTCTTT. Amino acid sequence: CASSQVGTGIREAFF.

This clonotype was counted only a few times. The chain uses TRBV2 and TRBJ1-2; D is unresolved. The CDR3 contains 13 residues. The V gene's germline CDR1 is SNHLY and CDR2 FYNNEI. V was cut by 8 bases and J by 3 bases, with 13 bases left in between. The CDR3 coding sequence is TGTGCCAGCTTGTCGATTCGGCACTATGGCTACACCTTC. This encodes CASLSIRHYGYTF.

V and J are TRBV20-1 and TRBJ2-7; D possibly corresponds to TRBD2 (5 bases). Trimming left V 5 bases short and J 4 bases short, with 15 bases between. The V gene's germline CDR1 is DFQATT and CDR2 SNEGSKA (reference sequence). This CDR3 contains 13 residues. CDR3 region: CSAGRPRDYEQYF. The DNA of the CDR3 is TGCAGTGCTGGAAGACCGAGGGATTACGAGCAGTACTTC.

The chain recombines TRBV5-1 with TRBJ2-1; 8 bases align to TRBD1. The ends lost 3 bases at V and 10 bases at J; junction bases unmatched: 3. CDR3 length: 12 amino acids. Germline V gene data show CDR1 as SGHRS and CDR2 as YFSETQ. For the CDR3, the DNA is TGCGCCAGCAGCTCGGACAGGGCGGAGCAGTTCTTC. As protein: CASSSDRAEQFF.

This clonotype has more than one count but fewer than ten. CDR3 sequence (DNA): TGTGCCAGCAGCGCCCTCCGATCGGAACGGGGAGATACGCAGTATTTT. It specifies CASSALRSERGDTQYF. This chain connects TRBV9 to TRBJ2-3; D possibly corresponds to TRBD2 (5 bases). The V gene lost 3 bases and the J gene lost 5 bases, with 19 bases spanning the gap. CDR3 length: 16 amino acids. Germline assignment: CDR1 SGDLS and CDR2 YYNGEE.

In its sample, this clonotype was seen a few times. The gene calls are TRBV6-5 and TRBJ2-3; 11 bases line up with TRBD2. The V gene end was trimmed by 7 bases and the J gene end by 11 bases; junction bases not matched to a gene: 11. Germline lookup yields CDR1 MNHEY and CDR2 SVGAGI. The CDR3 length is 14 residues. The CDR3 sequence is CASTYSGTSGGQYF. As DNA, the CDR3 is TGTGCCAGCACCTACTCCGGGACTAGCGGTGGGCAGTATTTT.

The chain is built from TRBV7-9 and TRBJ2-1; 9 bases are a match to TRBD2. CDR1 and CDR2 from the germline V gene are SEHNR and FQNEAQ (reference sequence). Trimming at V came to 2 bases and at J to 0 bases, leaving 5 bases not matched to a gene. This CDR3 has 17 residues. CDR3 bases: TGTGCCAGCAGCTTAAGGACTAGCGCTAGCTCCTACAATGAGCAGTTCTTC. This encodes CASSLRTSASSYNEQFF. Using reference TRBV7-9 and TRBJ2-1 for the parts outside the CDR3, the full variable domain is DTGVSQNPRHKITKRGQNVTFRCDPISEHNRLYWYRQTLGQGPEFLTYFQNEAQLEKSRLLSDRFSAERPKGSFSTLEIQRTEQGDSAMYLCASSLRTSASSYNEQFFGPGTRLTVL.

This rearrangement joins TRBV5-1 to TRBJ2-7; TRBD1 or TRBD2 may be the D gene (5 bases each). CDR1 is SGHRS, CDR2 YFSETQ, per germline. The V end lost 0 bases, the J end lost 0 bases, and 22 bases lay between the germline ends. The CDR3 length is 19 residues. DNA for the CDR3: TGCGCCAGCAGCTTGGAACCTCTGGGGGTCAGGCGATCCTCCTACGAGCAGTACTTC. Translation gives CASSLEPLGVRRSSYEQYF.